This is a list of T cell receptor beta chains from one sample in a study of technical replicates of blood from a handful of donors. TCRdb keeps only in-frame clones here, not all; method: immunoSEQ multiplex PCR. The sample shows about 80,000 clones, around nine tenths of them seen only once. What was sequenced was T cells isolated from PBMCs. The receptors originated from a human donor in good health. CDR3s include the opening cysteine and the closing phenylalanine or tryptophan. Each record gives: V gene, clone size, J gene, D gene, CDR3 DNA, CDR3 protein. The D gene is left open where the match is weak. Size is stated for part of the rows, as once, few or many counts, or as a class when the clone is expanded.

V: TRBV28
size: -
J: TRBJ1-1
D: -
DNA: TGTGCCAGCAGTTCCCCGTACAGGAACACTGAAGCTTTCTTT
CDR3: CASSSPYRNTEAFF

V: TRBV10-3
size: -
J: TRBJ2-1
D: -
DNA: TGTGCCATCAGTTTATACCGGGAATACAATGAGCAGTTCTTC
CDR3: CAISLYREYNEQFF

V: TRBV28
size: -
J: TRBJ2-7
D: TRBD1
DNA: TGTGCCAGCATTGGACAGGTTCAAAGGGGGTACGAGCAGTACTTC
CDR3: CASIGQVQRGYEQYF

V: TRBV5-4
size: once
J: TRBJ1-1
D: -
DNA: TGTGCCAGCAGCTTTGAGGGAAACACTGAAGCTTTCTTT
CDR3: CASSFEGNTEAFF

V: TRBV7-9
size: -
J: TRBJ2-1
D: TRBD2
DNA: TGTGCCAGCACCCCGGGACTAGCCTACAATGAGCAGTTCTTC
CDR3: CASTPGLAYNEQFF

V: TRBV7-9
size: -
J: TRBJ2-7
D: -
DNA: TGTGCCAGCAGCTTCGGGGGACGGTACCACTACGAGCAGTACTTC
CDR3: CASSFGGRYHYEQYF

V: TRBV7-9
size: -
J: TRBJ2-7
D: TRBD1
DNA: TGTGCCAGCAGCTTTGGGACAGCTTCCTACGAGCAGTACTTC
CDR3: CASSFGTASYEQYF

V: TRBV6-6
size: -
J: TRBJ2-3
D: -
DNA: TGTGCCAGCAGTACAGGGTACGGCGATACGCAGTATTTT
CDR3: CASSTGYGDTQYF

V: TRBV14
size: -
J: TRBJ2-2
D: TRBD2
DNA: TGTGCCAGCAGCCAAGTACGAGCGGGAGGGACCGGGGAGCTGTTTTTT
CDR3: CASSQVRAGGTGELFF

V: TRBV7-9
size: once
J: TRBJ2-5
D: -
DNA: TGTGCCAGCAGCTTAGGGAGGGGCTTACAAGAGACCCAGTACTTC
CDR3: CASSLGRGLQETQYF

V: TRBV4-3
size: -
J: TRBJ2-1
D: -
DNA: TGCGCCAGCAGCCCCGGGAACAATGAGCAGTTCTTC
CDR3: CASSPGNNEQFF

V: TRBV2
size: -
J: TRBJ1-3
D: TRBD1
DNA: TGTGCCAGCAGTGAATTTCGGGACAGGGAGCTACCCTTATACTCTGGAAACACCATATATTTT
CDR3: CASSEFRDRELPLYSGNTIYF

V: TRBV6-6
size: -
J: TRBJ2-2
D: -
DNA: TGTGCCAGCAGTTACTCACGGACCGGGGAGCTGTTTTTT
CDR3: CASSYSRTGELFF

V: TRBV9
size: -
J: TRBJ1-5
D: TRBD1
DNA: TGTGCCAGCAGCTTCAGGGGGGAAGACAATCAGCCCCAGCATTTT
CDR3: CASSFRGEDNQPQHF

V: TRBV13
size: -
J: TRBJ1-3
D: -
DNA: TGTGCCAGCAGCTTTTTAACAGGACGGGAGGCTGGAAACACCATATATTTT
CDR3: CASSFLTGREAGNTIYF

V: TRBV6-5
size: once
J: TRBJ2-7
D: TRBD1
DNA: TGTGCCAGCAGTGGGACAGGGGGCGCCTACGAGCAGTACTTC
CDR3: CASSGTGGAYEQYF

V: TRBV7-2
size: -
J: TRBJ1-2
D: TRBD1
DNA: TGTGCCAGCGTAAGGGACAGGAGGGCTTATGGCTACACCTTC
CDR3: CASVRDRRAYGYTF

V: TRBV7-7
size: -
J: TRBJ2-1
D: TRBD2
DNA: TGTGCTAGCAGCCCTCGGACCGGGACTAGCGGGAGCTACAATGAGCAGTTCTTC
CDR3: CASSPRTGTSGSYNEQFF

V: TRBV9
size: -
J: TRBJ2-3
D: TRBD2
DNA: TGTGCCAGCAGCGCCGAACTAGCGTTGAGCACAGATACGCAGTATTTT
CDR3: CASSAELALSTDTQYF

V: TRBV28
size: -
J: TRBJ2-2
D: -
DNA: TGTGCCAGCAGGATGGGGCTAAACACCGGGGAGCTGTTTTTT
CDR3: CASRMGLNTGELFF

V: TRBV9
size: once
J: TRBJ2-5
D: TRBD2
DNA: TGTGCCAGCAACCGGGGAGGGCTTGGGGAGACCCAGTACTTC
CDR3: CASNRGGLGETQYF

V: TRBV25-1
size: -
J: TRBJ1-1
D: -
DNA: TGTGCCAGCAGGTCCCCTCCCAGGACTGAAGCTTTCTTT
CDR3: CASRSPPRTEAFF

V: TRBV6-6
size: -
J: TRBJ2-5
D: TRBD1
DNA: TGTGCCAGCAGTGGACAGGGTCGTGAGACCCAGTACTTC
CDR3: CASSGQGRETQYF

V: TRBV6-5
size: -
J: TRBJ2-1
D: -
DNA: TGTGCCAGCAGTTATTGGGAGACGGGTTACAATGAGCAGTTCTTC
CDR3: CASSYWETGYNEQFF

V: TRBV19
size: -
J: TRBJ1-1
D: -
DNA: TGTGCCAGTAGAACAGCTCATACTGAAGCTTTCTTT
CDR3: CASRTAHTEAFF

V: TRBV18
size: -
J: TRBJ2-2
D: TRBD2
DNA: TGTGCCAGCTCACCACCTATAGCGGGAGGGCCCGACCTGTTTTTT
CDR3: CASSPPIAGGPDLFF

V: TRBV7-9
size: -
J: TRBJ2-5
D: -
DNA: TGTGCCAGCAGCTTATCGCCCAGGGGCCAAGAGACCCAGTACTTC
CDR3: CASSLSPRGQETQYF

V: TRBV19
size: -
J: TRBJ1-5
D: TRBD1
DNA: TGTGCCAGTAGCAAGGACAGGGAGGGGGGTCAGCCCCAGCATTTT
CDR3: CASSKDREGGQPQHF

V: TRBV25-1
size: few
J: TRBJ1-1
D: -
DNA: TGTGCCAGCAGTGCGACCGGGAATCCCACTGAAGCTTTCTTT
CDR3: CASSATGNPTEAFF

V: TRBV29-1
size: once
J: TRBJ1-3
D: -
DNA: TGCAGCGTTGAAGTGGATGCAGGGTTATCTGGAAACACCATATATTTT
CDR3: CSVEVDAGLSGNTIYF

V: TRBV7-8
size: -
J: TRBJ2-5
D: -
DNA: TGTGCCAGCGACCAGGGGACGGAGACCCAGTACTTC
CDR3: CASDQGTETQYF

V: TRBV2
size: few
J: TRBJ2-7
D: TRBD2
DNA: TGTGCCAGCAGGGAGGGACTAGATTCCTACGAGCAGTACTTC
CDR3: CASREGLDSYEQYF

V: TRBV11-2
size: -
J: TRBJ1-1
D: -
DNA: TGTGCCAGCAGCTTAGGGGAGCCTGAAGCTTTCTTT
CDR3: CASSLGEPEAFF

V: TRBV2
size: -
J: TRBJ2-3
D: -
DNA: TGTGCCGTCCACGGACAGACTAGCACAGATACGCAGTATTTT
CDR3: CAVHGQTSTDTQYF

V: TRBV5-4
size: -
J: TRBJ1-1
D: -
DNA: TGTGCCAGCAGAAGGCAGGGTGGGAACACTGAAGCTTTCTTT
CDR3: CASRRQGGNTEAFF

V: TRBV9
size: few
J: TRBJ1-5
D: -
DNA: TGTGCCAGCAGCGGAGCAGGGGTGTTTAGCAATCAGCCCCAGCATTTT
CDR3: CASSGAGVFSNQPQHF

V: TRBV5-1
size: -
J: TRBJ1-1
D: -
DNA: TGCGCCAGCAGCGAATGGGTGGGGGGCACTGAAGCTTTCTTT
CDR3: CASSEWVGGTEAFF

V: TRBV15
size: -
J: TRBJ1-2
D: -
DNA: TGTGCCACCAGCACCTGGAACAGGGTCTATGGCTACACCTTC
CDR3: CATSTWNRVYGYTF

V: TRBV2
size: -
J: TRBJ2-5
D: -
DNA: TGTGCCAGCAGTGTTTCCCGAGGGCCCCAAGAGACCCAGTACTTC
CDR3: CASSVSRGPQETQYF

V: TRBV4-1
size: -
J: TRBJ2-7
D: TRBD2
DNA: TGCGCCAGCAGGCAAAAAGGGACTAGCGGGAGTTTCTACGAGCAGTACTTC
CDR3: CASRQKGTSGSFYEQYF

V: TRBV19
size: once
J: TRBJ2-7
D: -
DNA: TGTGCCACAAAGACAGCGACCTACGAGCAGTACTTC
CDR3: CATKTATYEQYF

V: TRBV12-1
size: -
J: TRBJ2-7
D: -
DNA: TGTGCCAGCAGCTTTCGTTTAGCGAGAGGCTCCTACGAGCAGTACTTC
CDR3: CASSFRLARGSYEQYF

V: TRBV5-1
size: -
J: TRBJ1-4
D: -
DNA: TGCGCCAGCAGAGACTCGTTTAATGAAAAACTGTTTTTT
CDR3: CASRDSFNEKLFF

V: TRBV19
size: -
J: TRBJ1-4
D: -
DNA: TGTGCCAGTAGTATTTATTGGCAGGGAGGCGAAAAACTGTTTTTT
CDR3: CASSIYWQGGEKLFF

V: TRBV6-5
size: -
J: TRBJ2-5
D: -
DNA: TGTGCCAGCAGTTACGGTACAGGGTGGCTAGAGACCCAGTACTTC
CDR3: CASSYGTGWLETQYF

V: TRBV6-1
size: -
J: TRBJ1-4
D: -
DNA: TGTGCCAGCAGGAAATCAGGGGCGGGTAATGAAAAAGTGTTTTTT
CDR3: CASRKSGAGNEKVFF

V: TRBV28
size: -
J: TRBJ2-1
D: -
DNA: TGTGCCAGCAGTACTCCGGGATACCAGAATGAGCAGTTCTTC
CDR3: CASSTPGYQNEQFF